Below, 20 T cell receptor beta chains from the same sample are listed, as sequenced in a study of T cell changes during pregnancy in multiple sclerosis. Clones were sequenced by immunoSEQ multiplex PCR, and TCRdb holds only the in-frame ones, with some missing. Here the sample spans some 40,000 clones, around 94% being singletons. Sequenced material: peripheral blood, taken in the third trimester of pregnancy. All receptors come from a female donor with multiple sclerosis, enrolled in a pregnancy study.

The genes are TRBV28 and TRBJ2-1; D uncertain. CDR3 length: 11 residues. The germline V gene has CDR1 MDHEN and CDR2 SYDVKM. Trimming took 3 bases from V and 7 from J, leaving 4 bases between them. In DNA form, the CDR3 reads TGTGCCAGCAGTTTCGAGAATGAGCAGTTCTTC. Its protein is CASSFENEQFF. The complete variable domain, with remaining parts taken from reference TRBV28 and TRBJ2-1, reads DVKVTQSSRYLVKRTGEKVFLECVQDMDHENMFWYRQDPGLGLRLIYFSYDVKMKEKGDIPEGYSVSREKKERFSLILESASTNQTSMYLCASSFENEQFFGPGTRLTVL.

The chain has TRBV6-6 and TRBJ2-7; 7 bases align to TRBD1. CDR3 size: 13 residues. V shed 9 bases and J 5 bases; nucleotides not matched to a gene: 10. Germline lookup yields CDR1 MNHNY and CDR2 SVGAGI (reference sequence). The CDR3 here is CASRTTGVNEQYF. Here the CDR3 DNA reads TGTGCCAGTCGAACCACAGGGGTAAACGAGCAGTACTTC.

This chain links TRBV7-9 with TRBJ2-1; 8 positions agree with TRBD2. The CDR3 length is 14 residues. CDR1 is SEHNR and CDR2 is FQNEAQ in the germline V gene (reference sequence). Trimming cost V 1 base and J 8 bases; bases outside gene matches: 4. For the CDR3, the DNA is TGTGCCAGCAGCTTAGGGACTAGCAGGGATGAGCAGTTCTTC. Its translation: CASSLGTSRDEQFF.

The chain joins TRBV7-2 to TRBJ2-1; 7 nucleotides match TRBD2. Trimming at V came to 6 bases and at J to 7 bases, leaving 6 bases not matched to a gene. Per the germline V gene, CDR1 is SGHTA and CDR2 is FQGNSA. CDR3 length: 13 residues. The chain's CDR3 is CASSPWEGNEQFF. CDR3 sequence (DNA): TGTGCCAGCAGTCCCTGGGAGGGGAATGAGCAGTTCTTC.

V is TRBV6-4 and J is TRBJ1-1; TRBD1 might be the D (6 bases). Trimming shortened V by 5 bases and J by 11 bases, and 21 bases separated the two germline ends. The germline CDR1 and CDR2 sequences are MRHNA and SNTAGT. The CDR3 sequence is 14 residues long. CDR3 residues: CASSPDRSLVRAFF. In DNA, the CDR3 is TGTGCCAGCAGTCCTGACAGGTCTTTGGTTCGTGCTTTCTTT.

The rearrangement uses TRBV18 and TRBJ1-3; no reliable D call. This CDR3 spans 17 amino acids. The V gene lost 2 bases and the J gene lost 1 base, with 15 bases spanning the gap. Germline lookup yields CDR1 KGHSH and CDR2 LQKENI. The CDR3 loop is CASSPKNPRTSGNTIYF. The CDR3 DNA sequence: TGTGCCAGCTCACCAAAGAACCCTCGGACTTCTGGAAACACCATATATTTT.

This clone has only one observation. This CDR3 is CASSVDRGQETQYF. Written as DNA, the CDR3 is TGTGCCAGCAGCGTAGACAGGGGGCAGGAGACCCAGTACTTC. The chain recombines TRBV5-6 with TRBJ2-5; 10 positions match TRBD1. The CDR3 is 14 amino acids. The ends lost 4 bases at V and 5 bases at J; junction bases unmatched: 5. Per germline, CDR1 SGHDT and CDR2 YYEEEE.

Only one count was recorded for this clone. The V call is TRBV11-2, the J call TRBJ2-3; a weak D match, TRBD2 (6 bases). Per germline, CDR1 SGHAT and CDR2 FQNNGV. Trimming cost V 4 bases and J 0 bases, with 14 bases left between them. The CDR3 loop spans 16 amino acids. CDR3 loop: CASSSYPSGSTDTQYF. The CDR3 DNA reads as TGTGCCAGCAGCTCTTACCCAAGCGGGAGCACAGATACGCAGTATTTT.

The chain carries TRBV5-1 and TRBJ2-7; TRBD2 matches at 8 bases. The J segment lost 1 base and the V segment lost 5 bases, leaving 5 bases of the junction unmatched. CDR1 SGHRS and CDR2 YFSETQ come from the germline V gene. There are 14 residues in the CDR3. The CDR3 spells CASRGIAGSYEQYF. As DNA, the CDR3 is TGCGCCAGCAGGGGGATAGCGGGATCCTACGAGCAGTACTTC.

This chain uses TRBV19 with TRBJ1-2, with D perhaps TRBD1 (6 bases). Germline loops: CDR1 LNHDA, CDR2 SQIVND (reference sequence). Trimming pared 6 bases from V and 5 bases from J, leaving 10 bases between. The CDR3 length is 12 residues. As DNA, the CDR3 is TGTGCCAGTAGGCCACAGGGTTATGGCTACACCTTC. Amino acids: CASRPQGYGYTF.

The V and J genes are TRBV28 and TRBJ2-1; 12 bases match TRBD2. The V gene end was trimmed by 8 bases and the J gene end by 7 bases; junction bases not matched to a gene: 6. Germline V gene sequence: CDR1 MDHEN, CDR2 SYDVKM. The CDR3 runs 14 residues. The CDR3 loop is CASLGTSGSNEQFF. CDR3 sequence (DNA): TGTGCCAGCCTCGGGACTAGCGGGTCGAATGAGCAGTTCTTC.

The rearrangement joins TRBV7-9 to TRBJ1-2; 10 bases align to TRBD1. V lost 4 bases, J lost 4 bases, and 15 bases stayed unmatched. The CDR3 is made up of 18 amino acids. Germline V gene lookup returns CDR1 SEHNR and CDR2 FQNEAQ (reference sequence). In nucleotides, the CDR3 is TGTGCCAGCAGCTCCCTAGGGGACAGGGGCCCCCGGGGCTATGGCTACACCTTC. Its translation: CASSSLGDRGPRGYGYTF.

The chain links TRBV5-5 to TRBJ1-4; 8 bases align to TRBD1. There are 17 residues in the CDR3. Germline V lookup: CDR1 SGHKS, CDR2 YYEKEE (reference sequence). After removal of 4 bases from V and 4 bases from J, the junction contained 12 bases not matched to a gene. The CDR3 DNA sequence: TGTGCCAGCAGCCCCAGACAGGGGCCTCCTAATAATGAAAAACTGTTTTTT. Translating gives CASSPRQGPPNNEKLFF.

The rearrangement joins TRBV4-3 to TRBJ1-1; 7 bases line up with TRBD1. The V gene end was trimmed by 2 bases and the J gene end by 5 bases; junction bases not matched to a gene: 8. The germline CDR1 and CDR2 sequences are LGHNA and YSLEER. The CDR3 has 15 amino acids. The CDR3 sequence: CASSQRQGAITEAFF. CDR3 sequence (DNA): TGCGCCAGCAGCCAACGACAGGGCGCCATAACTGAAGCTTTCTTT.

The chain joins TRBV11-2 to TRBJ1-4; TRBD1 matches 7 bases. With 4 bases clipped from V and 7 bases from J, the junction kept 6 bases outside the gene matches. Germline V gene sequence: CDR1 SGHAT, CDR2 FQNNGV. The CDR3 is made up of 14 amino acids. The CDR3 bases are TGTGCCAGCAGCTATTGGGGACAGACTGAAAAACTGTTTTTT. The encoded protein is CASSYWGQTEKLFF.

The J gene is TRBJ2-1, the V gene TRBV5-1, with 10 bases fitting TRBD2. V gave up 5 bases and J gave up 8 bases; unmatched junction bases: 10. CDR3 length: 15 residues. Germline loops: CDR1 SGHRS, CDR2 YFSETQ. The CDR3 is CASRYSGGAGHEQFF. CDR3 coding DNA: TGCGCCAGCAGATACAGCGGGGGGGCCGGCCATGAGCAGTTCTTC. Full variable domain (missing parts from reference TRBV5-1 and TRBJ2-1): KAGVTQTPRYLIKTRGQQVTLSCSPISGHRSVSWYQQTPGQGLQFLFEYFSETQRNKGNFPGRFSGRQFSNSRSEMNVSTLELGDSALYLCASRYSGGAGHEQFFGPGTRLTVL.

This rearrangement joins TRBV11-3 to TRBJ2-2, with a possible D match to TRBD1 (7 bases). Trimming removed 4 bases at V and 2 bases at J, with 11 bases between. CDR3 length: 15 amino acids. Germline V gene lookup returns CDR1 SGHNT and CDR2 YENEEA. The CDR3 DNA reads as TGTGCCAGCAGCTCAGGGGGGCCTAACACCGGGGAGCTGTTTTTT. As protein: CASSSGGPNTGELFF.

The J gene is TRBJ2-5, the V gene TRBV5-1; D perhaps matches TRBD1 (6 bases). The CDR3 length is 14 residues. Trimming left V 2 bases short and J 5 bases short, with 13 bases between. CDR1 is SGHRS, CDR2 YFSETQ, per germline. CDR3: CASSFSGGLETQYF. The CDR3 region has the DNA TGCGCCAGCAGCTTCTCTGGGGGCCTGGAGACCCAGTACTTC.

The chain couples TRBV2 to TRBJ2-2; D gene uncertain. Trimming cost V 6 bases and J 1 base, with 9 bases left between them. Germline V gene data show CDR1 as SNHLY and CDR2 as FYNNEI. CDR3 length: 14 amino acids. The CDR3 region is CASRRTVNTGELFF. CDR3 DNA sequence: TGTGCCAGCAGACGAACAGTGAACACCGGGGAGCTGTTTTTT.

CDR3: CASSLSQGVGSYGYTF. DNA for the CDR3: TGTGCCAGCAGCTTGAGTCAGGGCGTAGGCTCTTATGGCTACACCTTC. The genes are TRBV7-8 and TRBJ1-2; a weak D match, TRBD1 (5 bases). This CDR3 region has 16 residues. Between the trimmed V and J ends, which lost 3 bases and 5 bases, there was a span of 19 bases. Germline V lookup: CDR1 SGHVS, CDR2 FQNEAQ.